This T cell receptor beta chain is drawn from a study of regulatory T cells in long-lasting Graves disease. In the study overall: Prior antithyroid drug treatment in newly diagnosed Graves' patients lasted under 3 months.

This clonotype was seen only a few times. Its antigen is undetermined. Trimming left V 2 bases short and J 3 bases short, with 11 bases between. The germline gives CDR1 GTSNPN, CDR2 SVGIG (reference sequence). CDR3 length: 13 amino acids. Library construction for TCR beta used iRepertoire HTBI primers and Arm-PCR of CDR3 regions. TCRdb called the multiplex PCR reads again in MiXCR, with one record for every CDR3 protein. The sample has roughly 520,000 distinct CDR3 sequences; about 12% are singletons. Study-level results: When disease was persistent, TRBV28, TRBJ1-2 and TRBJ2-5 were the favored segments.

Sample time point: newly diagnosed GD, antithyroid drugs for less than 3 months. Following extraction of RNA from PBMCs, that RNA was used to make the TCR library. These data also featured in a second study, about T cells in Graves' hyperthyroidism and ophthalmopathy. As that report states: No ophthalmopathy progression within 18 months constituted stable Graves' hyperthyroidism.

J is TRBJ2-7 and V is TRBV30, with D possibly TRBD1 on 6 matching bases. The sequencing used peripheral blood mononuclear cells (PBMCs), collected at new diagnosis, from a patient treated with antithyroid drugs. The TCR sequence derives from a woman aged 25 to 39 with Graves disease. In DNA form, the CDR3 reads TGTGCCTGGAGTAGGACAGAGAACTACGAGCAGTACTTC. Amino acids: CAWSRTENYEQYF.